This record covers a single T cell receptor beta chain. Its antigen specificity is not known. Base qualities are missing; no much larger clone stands one base away. Additional DNA sequences in this sample encode the identical CDR3. V and J are trimmed by 3 bases and 2 bases, and the gene matches miss 5 bases of the junction. Reading from cysteine to phenylalanine, the CDR3 counts 15 amino acids. The only DNA kept is the CDR3, 45 bases in frame from the first base. CDR1 is given as SGDLS and CDR2 as YYNGEE, both from the germline V gene. The donors were healthy, HIV-negative adults who had no recently reported acute infections or vaccinations. Every donor was a Caucasian adult residing in Nashville, Tennessee, USA. In the unsorted samples, 90 million to 100 million PBMCs were counted, and genomic DNA was extracted using the QIAamp DNA Blood Mini kit. Blood was obtained by leukapheresis, after which PBMCs were separated by Ficoll-Histopaque density gradient centrifugation and cryopreserved in liquid nitrogen vapor phase.

The data were obtained in a study of shared clonotypes between healthy human individuals (dated by TCRdb to 2020 to 2021). Looking at the study overall: The cohort comprised two women and three men aged 18 to 49 years. To estimate repertoire size and how much clonotypes are shared between individuals, the study performed deep sequencing of blood TCR repertoires from a handful of healthy adults. Libraries were prepared and TCR repertoires were sequenced by different laboratories using diverse techniques, in order to increase sequencing depth and limit assay-specific biases. Per donor, leukapheresis produced somewhere between about 0.8 and 9 billion PBMCs.

What the study reported, not specific to this receptor: Sampling was limited to blood, and TCR repertoires in tissue likely differ from TCR repertoires in blood. Based on pairwise subsampling, the degree of clonotype sharing among donors was expected to be affected by sequencing depth. The genetic and exposure-history diversity represented was limited by the small number of donors.

Using the deep immunoSEQ assay, TCR CDR3 regions were amplified from genomic DNA by multiplex PCR. For each cell subset, the extracted genomic DNA was distributed evenly across all wells of several immunoSEQ 96-well plates, and each plate served as one replicate. For unsorted PBMC, roughly 330 ng genomic DNA, equal to roughly 32,000 T cell genomes, was loaded into each replicate PCR. Genomic DNA from unsorted PBMC was sequenced over ten immunoSEQ deep assay plates. Purified libraries were measured with a Qubit 3.0 fluorometer, size-checked on a Bioanalyzer 2100, and measured again with the KAPA Library Quantification kit. A separate single-read 150-cycle Illumina NextSeq 550 flow cell was used to sequence each immunoSEQ 96-well plate. The authors processed their data as follows. Because only junctional sequences without quality scores were contained in the immunoSEQ output, filtering matching that applied to full-length reads could not be performed. Sequences were annotated with PyIR, a Python wrapper for IgBLAST v1.9, and V/J genes and CDR3 were assigned using IMGT germline references. Reads with weak V/J assignments (E-value above 1e-6), missing CDR3, stop codons, out-of-frame junctions, or ambiguous translated residues were removed. A V3J clonotype was defined by an identical inferred V gene, J gene, and CDR3 amino acid sequence. Percentage overlap between repertoires was computed as shared unique clonotypes divided by the size of the smaller repertoire. Three approaches were used to assess repertoire richness: RTK rarefaction, the Chao1 estimator, and Recon v2.1 estimates of unobserved clonotypes. TCRdb provides this immuneACCESS table in a form limited to in-frame rearrangements. Some clones are lacking; in checked studies, under half of them reflect an unresolved V gene, and why the rest are absent is not known. V and J calls and clone size are copied from that table; D and trimming were computed from the DNA. The sample table lists approximately 460,000 clones, over 60% of them with a count of one. The biggest ten clones account for around 12% of the sample.

The rearrangement combines TRBV9 with TRBJ2-1, with 7 bases matching TRBD1. The TCR comes from a woman in her thirties or forties in good health. Some clones in this sample may be carry-over from other donors' samples. The material sequenced was PBMCs. The CDR3 corresponds to CASSESGGTYNEQFF. The DNA sequence follows: TGTGCCAGCAGCGAATCAGGGGGTACCTACAATGAGCAGTTCTTC.